The 27 T cell receptor beta chains presented below share a single source sample, sequenced in a study of CD8 T cells in ankylosing spondylitis (dated by TCRdb to 2016 to 2017). The method behind the library was 5' RACE. The listed sequencing device is Illumina HiSeq 2500. The raw public data were reprocessed by TCRdb itself: fastp quality trimming at Q25, MiXCR clonotype calling, in-frame beta chains only. Each entry merges the rows of one CDR3 protein and shows their most common DNA and genes. This sample is represented by 200,000 to 300,000 distinct CDR3 sequences; 8.6% of them were singletons. The leading ten clones occupy around 6.8% of the sample. Sequenced input: blood, either unsorted or a sorted T cell fraction (not recorded which). These receptors were collected from a male donor with ankylosing spondylitis or in good health (not recorded which).

This clonotype was seen a handful of times. The chain has TRBV11-2 and TRBJ2-7; D uncertain. The CDR3 sequence is 15 residues long. Germline lookup yields CDR1 SGHAT and CDR2 FQNNGV. V lost 1 base and J 0 bases, leaving 10 bases between the germline ends. This CDR3 reads CASSLVVWSSYEQYF. CDR3 bases: TGTGCCAGCAGCTTAGTAGTGTGGAGCTCCTACGAGCAGTACTTC.

This clonotype was counted once. V and J are TRBV2 and TRBJ1-1, with D unresolved. Germline CDR1 SNHLY, CDR2 FYNNEI. The length of the CDR3 is 12 residues. The ends were cut back, 6 bases at V and 1 base at J, with 6 bases in the middle. Here the CDR3 reads CASRIANTEAFF. In DNA form, the CDR3 reads TGTGCCAGCAGGATTGCGAACACTGAAGCTTTCTTT.

This clonotype was seen many times. The genes are TRBV5-1 and TRBJ2-5; D ambiguous. In germline, CDR1 is SGHRS, CDR2 YFSETQ. Between the trimmed V and J ends, which lost 3 bases and 2 bases, there was a span of 11 bases. This CDR3 contains 14 residues. The DNA of the CDR3 is TGCGCCAGCAGCTCCTCGAGTAAGCAAGAGACCCAGTACTTC. Translated, it gives CASSSSSKQETQYF.

This clonotype was counted ten times or more. V and J are TRBV7-6 and TRBJ2-7, with a possible D match to TRBD1 (6 bases). The CDR3 is made up of 14 amino acids. Germline V gene lookup returns CDR1 SGHVS and CDR2 FNYEAQ. With 1 base removed from V and 5 bases from J, the gap between germline ends came to 12 bases. The CDR3 region is CASSLGNREDEQYF. The CDR3 DNA is TGTGCCAGCAGCTTAGGAAACAGGGAAGACGAGCAGTACTTC.

Many counts were recorded for this clonotype. CDR3 in amino acids: CASSIAPLTGEQFF. In DNA form, the CDR3 reads TGTGCCAGTAGTATAGCTCCTCTGACGGGCGAGCAGTTCTTC. The chain employs TRBV19 and TRBJ2-1, with D hard to call. The V end lost 1 base, the J end lost 10 bases, and 14 bases lay between the germline ends. Germline V gives CDR1 LNHDA, CDR2 SQIVND (reference sequence). The CDR3 length is 14 residues.

This clonotype was detected ten times or more. The chain combines TRBV3-1 with TRBJ1-1; D possibly corresponds to TRBD1 (5 bases). Per germline, CDR1 LGHDT and CDR2 YNNKEL (reference sequence). V lost 3 bases, J lost 5 bases, and 22 bases lay in between. The CDR3 has 17 residues. CDR3 nucleotides: TGTGCCAGCAGCCACCCGGGGGGGGGAGTTGGGGAAACTGAAGCTTTCTTT. This codes for CASSHPGGGVGETEAFF. Supplemented by reference TRBV3-1 and TRBJ1-1, the full variable domain reads DTAVSQTPKYLVTQMGNDKSIKCEQNLGHDTMYWYKQDSKKFLKIMFSYNNKELIINETVPNRFSPKSPDKAHLNLHINSLELGDSAVYFCASSHPGGGVGETEAFFGQGTRLTVV.

This clonotype was seen only a few times. Its ends do not fully match the called genes, so a read error is possible. The CDR3 sequence: CASSQAQGRETQYF. The CDR3 DNA follows: TGCGCCAGCAGTCAAGCTCAGGGGAGGGAGACCCAGTACTTC. The V gene is TRBV4-3, the J gene TRBJ2-5; D may be TRBD1 or TRBD2 (6 bases each). This CDR3 has 14 residues. CDR1 and CDR2 (germline): LGHNA, YSLEER.

This clonotype was seen repeatedly, ten times or more. CDR3 sequence reads: CASSYDRGGNEQFF. In DNA, the CDR3 is TGTGCCAGCAGCTACGACAGGGGGGGCAATGAGCAGTTCTTC. The chain carries TRBV7-9 and TRBJ2-1, with 9 bases that match TRBD1. The trim removed 4 bases at V and 6 bases at J, leaving 4 bases unmatched. This CDR3 has 14 amino acids. Germline CDR1 reads SEHNR; CDR2 reads FQNEAQ (reference sequence).

This clonotype was detected a few times. V gene TRBV11-1 combines with J gene TRBJ2-7; D possibly matches TRBD1 or TRBD2 (5 bases each). Trimming took off 5 bases at V and 7 bases at J, with 18 bases between the two ends. Germline assignment: CDR1 SGHAT and CDR2 FQDESV (reference sequence). CDR3 size: 14 residues. The chain's CDR3 is CASSRGQGLGEQYF. The CDR3 DNA follows: TGTGCCAGCAGCCGCGGGCAGGGCTTAGGGGAGCAGTACTTC.

This clonotype has ten or more counts. The chain joins TRBV20-1 to TRBJ2-4, with a tentative D call TRBD1 (5 bases). The CDR3 totals 13 residues. CDR1 is DFQATT and CDR2 is SNEGSKA in the germline V gene (reference sequence). V shed 1 base and J shed 2 bases, with 6 bases lying between them. CDR3 region: CSARGQTKNIQYF. As DNA, the CDR3 is TGCAGTGCTAGAGGACAGACCAAAAACATTCAGTACTTC.

This clonotype came up many times. This chain uses TRBV18 with TRBJ1-2; no clear D gene. This CDR3 contains 11 residues. The V gene lost 9 bases and the J gene lost 7 bases, with 12 bases spanning the gap. Germline V lookup: CDR1 KGHSH, CDR2 LQKENI. CDR3 sequence reads: CASRGGRGYTF. The CDR3 DNA sequence: TGTGCCAGTCGGGGAGGACGTGGCTACACCTTC.

The chain is built from TRBV5-1 and TRBJ2-1; 7 bases map to TRBD2. The germline CDR1 and CDR2 sequences are SGHRS and YFSETQ. The CDR3 contains 16 residues. The ends lost 4 bases at V and 0 bases at J; junction bases unmatched: 7. CDR3 residues: CASSPGGPSSYNEQFF. DNA of the CDR3: TGCGCCAGCAGCCCGGGGGGTCCTAGCTCCTACAATGAGCAGTTCTTC. Variable domain in full (rest from reference TRBV5-1 and TRBJ2-1): KAGVTQTPRYLIKTRGQQVTLSCSPISGHRSVSWYQQTPGQGLQFLFEYFSETQRNKGNFPGRFSGRQFSNSRSEMNVSTLELGDSALYLCASSPGGPSSYNEQFFGPGTRLTVL.

This clonotype has a single count. Here the CDR3 DNA reads TGCAGTGCTAGGAGCGGGGAGCAAAGCAATCAGCCCCAGCATTTT. Encoded protein: CSARSGEQSNQPQHF. The chain combines TRBV20-1 with TRBJ1-5; D is undetermined. With 3 bases removed from V and 1 base from J, the gap between germline ends came to 13 bases. The CDR3 sequence is 15 residues long. The germline V gene encodes CDR1 DFQATT and CDR2 SNEGSKA (reference sequence).

As to this clonotype: A read error may be the cause here, since a much bigger clone is one base away. The V gene is TRBV20-1, the J gene TRBJ2-3; 7 bases match TRBD2. Germline CDR1 DFQATT, CDR2 SNEGSKA (reference sequence). CDR3 length equals 17 residues. DNA of the CDR3: TGCTGTGCTAGTGGTCTAGCGGAGCCCCTGGGCACAGATACGCAGTATTTT. Translating it yields CCASGLAEPLGTDTQYF.

For this clonotype: Given a much more abundant clone one base away, this may be a read error. The CDR3 end shows no conserved phenylalanine or tryptophan, and so a read error is likely. The rearrangement uses TRBV5-6 and TRBJ1-2; D gene uncertain. V gave up 5 bases and J gave up 4 bases, with 9 bases separating them. The CDR3 has 12 residues. Germline CDR1 SGHDT, CDR2 YYEEEE. DNA of the CDR3: TGTGCCAGCAGGAATGAGGGCTATGGCTACACCTTA. It translates to CASRNEGYGYTL.

This clonotype was observed a handful of times. CDR3 region: CASSFKQPGELFF. DNA of the CDR3: TGTGCCAGCAGCTTTAAGCAACCCGGGGAGCTGTTTTTT. The chain uses TRBV7-9 and TRBJ2-2; D unclear. Germline values: CDR1 SEHNR, CDR2 FQNEAQ (reference sequence). This CDR3 has 13 amino acids. The germline V and J ends were trimmed by 3 bases and 6 bases, with 8 bases remaining between them.

This clonotype was counted at least ten times. The chain links TRBV20-1 to TRBJ2-1, with D hard to call. The CDR3 extends over 14 amino acids. CDR1 and CDR2 from the germline V gene are DFQATT and SNEGSKA (reference sequence). CDR3 amino acids: CSASRGGSYNEQFF. The CDR3 bases are TGCAGCGCCTCGCGTGGTGGGTCCTACAATGAGCAGTTCTTC.

This clonotype has at least ten counts. The chain is built from TRBV6-1 and TRBJ2-2, with D perhaps being TRBD1 or TRBD2 (5 bases each). The CDR3 totals 14 residues. Germline CDR1 reads MNHNS; CDR2 reads SASEGT. The V gene lost 5 bases and the J gene lost 5 bases, with 12 bases spanning the gap. CDR3 residues: CASSPPWGTGELFF. CDR3 sequence (DNA): TGTGCCAGCAGTCCACCTTGGGGGACCGGGGAGCTGTTTTTT.

This clonotype was recorded a few times. CDR3 protein: CASSSGPSSTYEQYF. The CDR3 DNA is TGTGCCAGCAGCTCGGGACCGTCGTCCACCTACGAGCAGTACTTC. The chain links TRBV5-5 to TRBJ2-7; tentatively, D is TRBD1 or TRBD2 (5 bases each). Deletions cut 3 bases from V and 2 bases from J, with 15 bases between. The germline CDR1 and CDR2 sequences are SGHKS and YYEKEE (reference sequence). There are 15 residues in the CDR3.

This clonotype has a count of ten or more. The genes are TRBV27 and TRBJ1-5, with 7 nucleotides matching TRBD1. The CDR3 length is 17 residues. The germline V gene encodes CDR1 MNHEY and CDR2 SMNVEV (reference sequence). V lost 0 bases to trimming and J lost 2 bases; unmatched junction nucleotides: 7. The CDR3 region is CASSLSKGQIGNQPQHF. Here the CDR3 DNA reads TGTGCCAGCAGTTTATCGAAGGGACAGATTGGCAATCAGCCCCAGCATTTT.

This clonotype appeared many times. The rearrangement joins TRBV12-3 or TRBV12-4 to TRBJ1-2; no clear D. V was shortened by 1 base and J by 4 bases, with 10 bases between the two germline ends. The CDR3 contains 14 residues. The CDR3 here is CASSLGLDPYGYTF. The CDR3 DNA reads TGTGCCAGCAGTTTAGGACTGGACCCCTATGGCTACACCTTC.

This clonotype was found many times. CDR3 sequence (DNA): TGCAGTGCTAGAGATTATAGCGGGGGATTCGAGTATTTT. As protein: CSARDYSGGFEYF. This chain links TRBV20-1 with TRBJ2-3; TRBD2 aligns across 9 bases. This CDR3 comprises 13 residues. The J segment lost 13 bases and the V segment lost 0 bases, leaving 8 bases of the junction unmatched. Germline values: CDR1 DFQATT, CDR2 SNEGSKA (reference sequence).

This chain connects TRBV15 to TRBJ1-3; no firm D call. Germline lookup yields CDR1 LNHNV and CDR2 YYDKDF (reference sequence). Trimming cost V 4 bases and J 0 bases, with 4 bases left between them. The length of the CDR3 is 13 residues. The CDR3 DNA follows: TGTGCCACCAGCACTAACTCTGGAAACACCATATATTTT. Amino acids: CATSTNSGNTIYF.

This clonotype was recorded at least ten times. The rearrangement joins TRBV12-3 or TRBV12-4 to TRBJ2-1; 12 bases map to TRBD2. There are 16 residues in the CDR3. V gave up 5 bases and J gave up 3 bases; unmatched junction bases: 5. CDR3 amino acids: CASSPSTSGGYNEQFF. CDR3 coding DNA: TGTGCCAGCAGTCCCTCGACTAGCGGGGGCTACAATGAGCAGTTCTTC.

This clonotype was seen ten or more times. The CDR3 is CASSLNTGAEAFF. For the CDR3, the DNA is TGTGCCAGCAGCTTGAATACGGGCGCTGAAGCTTTCTTT. V gene TRBV7-6 combines with J gene TRBJ1-1; no definite D call. V was pared by 3 bases and J by 6 bases, with 11 bases between. Per germline, CDR1 SGHVS and CDR2 FNYEAQ. This CDR3 is built from 13 residues.

This clonotype was seen a handful of times. The chain couples TRBV20-1 to TRBJ2-7; 9 bases match TRBD2. CDR1 is DFQATT and CDR2 is SNEGSKA in the germline V gene (reference sequence). This CDR3 contains 14 residues. The CDR3 nucleotides read TGCAGCCTGCTGCGGGGGGGACCGCCGTACGAGCAGTACTTC. This gives the protein CSLLRGGPPYEQYF.

This clonotype came up a few times. The rearrangement links TRBV12-3 or TRBV12-4 to TRBJ2-1; D gene ambiguous. V was clipped by 7 bases and J by 4 bases, with 11 bases between them. There are 13 residues in the CDR3. The CDR3 region has the DNA TGTGCCAGCACTCCCCCGAATTACAATGAGCAGTTCTTC. Encoded protein: CASTPPNYNEQFF.